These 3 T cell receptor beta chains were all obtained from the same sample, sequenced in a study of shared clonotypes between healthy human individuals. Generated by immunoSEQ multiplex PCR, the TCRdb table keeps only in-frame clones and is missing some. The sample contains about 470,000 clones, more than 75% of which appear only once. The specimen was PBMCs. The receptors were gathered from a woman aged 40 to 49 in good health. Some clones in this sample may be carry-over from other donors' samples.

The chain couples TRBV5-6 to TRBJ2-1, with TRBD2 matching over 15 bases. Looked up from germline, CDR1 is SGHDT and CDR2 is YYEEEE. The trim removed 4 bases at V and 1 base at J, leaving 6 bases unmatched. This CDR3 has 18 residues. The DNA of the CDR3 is TGTGCCAGCAGCCGGACTAGCGGGAGGGCCGGGTCCTACAATGAGCAGTTCTTC. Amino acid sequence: CASSRTSGRAGSYNEQFF.

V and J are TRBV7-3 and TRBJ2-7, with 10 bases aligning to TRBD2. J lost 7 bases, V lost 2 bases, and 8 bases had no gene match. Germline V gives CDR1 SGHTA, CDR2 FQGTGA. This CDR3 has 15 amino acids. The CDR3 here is CASSLVLAGAREQYF. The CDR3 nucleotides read TGTGCCAGCAGCTTAGTGCTAGCGGGAGCCAGGGAGCAGTACTTC. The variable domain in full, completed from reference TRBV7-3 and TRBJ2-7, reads GAGVSQTPSNKVTEKGKYVELRCDPISGHTALYWYRQSLGQGPEFLIYFQGTGAADDSGLPNDRFFAVRPEGSVSTLKIQRTERGDSAVYLCASSLVLAGAREQYFGPGTRLTVT.

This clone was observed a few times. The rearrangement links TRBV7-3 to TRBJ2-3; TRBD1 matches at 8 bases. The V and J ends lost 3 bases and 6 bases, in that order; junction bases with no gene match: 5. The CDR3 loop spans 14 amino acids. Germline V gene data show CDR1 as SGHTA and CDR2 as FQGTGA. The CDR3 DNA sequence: TGTGCCAGCAGCTTCCAGGGGGCATCCGATACGCAGTATTTT. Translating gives CASSFQGASDTQYF.